This is a list of T cell receptor beta chains from one sample in a study of cytomegalovirus exposure and HLA in healthy donors. Sequenced by immunoSEQ multiplex PCR; TCRdb stores in-frame clones only, minus some. This sample yields fewer than 150,000 clones, of which approximately 78% are seen a single time; 5.5% to 7% belongs to the top ten. The sequenced sample consisted of PBMCs. The receptors shown here come from a woman aged 40 to 50 in good health and CMV-seropositive. CDR3s include the opening cysteine and the closing phenylalanine or tryptophan. D genes are given only for firm matches. Clone sizes are given selectively: once, few, many, or a class where the clone is expanded.

d_gene | j_gene | v_gene | abundance | CDR3aa | CDR3nt
. | TRBJ2-3 | TRBV7-2 | few | CASRFVGTDTQYF | TGTGCCAGCAGGTTCGTAGGCACAGATACGCAGTATTTT
. | TRBJ2-7 | TRBV2 | . | CASNGGEQYF | TGTGCCAGCAACGGGGGCGAGCAGTACTTC
TRBD2 | TRBJ2-2 | TRBV28 | . | CASSLEAPRLAGLGGELFF | TGTGCCAGCAGTTTAGAGGCCCCCCGACTAGCGGGATTAGGCGGGGAGCTGTTTTTT
TRBD2 | TRBJ2-5 | TRBV14 | few | CASSHFGLAGVNVRETQYF | TGTGCCAGCAGCCATTTTGGACTAGCGGGAGTGAACGTAAGAGAGACCCAGTACTTC
. | TRBJ1-1 | TRBV28 | . | CASSLFQGLMNTEAFF | TGTGCCAGCAGTTTGTTCCAGGGCTTAATGAACACTGAAGCTTTCTTT
. | TRBJ2-3 | TRBV9 | once | CASSVAGGDTQYF | TGTGCCAGCAGCGTAGCGGGCGGGGATACGCAGTATTTT
TRBD1 | TRBJ2-1 | TRBV4-1 | . | CASSSTGEVYNEQFF | TGCGCCAGCAGCTCGACAGGGGAGGTTTACAATGAGCAGTTCTTC
TRBD2 | TRBJ2-7 | TRBV6-6 | . | CASSYSAGGGVYEQYF | TGTGCCAGCAGTTACTCTGCGGGAGGTGGGGTCTACGAGCAGTACTTC
. | TRBJ1-5 | TRBV4-1 | once | CASSQNEKSNQPQHF | TGCGCCAGCAGCCAGAATGAGAAGAGCAATCAGCCCCAGCATTTT
TRBD1 | TRBJ2-2 | TRBV27 | once | CASSLGTGLGNTGELFF | TGTGCCAGCAGTTTAGGGACAGGGCTAGGGAACACCGGGGAGCTGTTTTTT
. | TRBJ1-1 | TRBV27 | . | CASSLQGGTEAFF | TGTGCCAGCAGTTTACAGGGTGGAACTGAAGCTTTCTTT
. | TRBJ1-2 | TRBV6-6 | . | CASSSLGGPYGYTF | TGTGCCAGCAGTTCCCTCGGGGGGCCGTATGGCTACACCTTC
TRBD2 | TRBJ2-2 | TRBV4-1 | once | CASSQGTSGTSNTGELFF | TGCGCCAGCAGCCAAGGGACTAGCGGGACCTCGAACACCGGGGAGCTGTTTTTT
. | TRBJ1-1 | TRBV5-5 | . | CASWGGGGTEAFF | TGTGCCAGCTGGGGTGGGGGCGGGACTGAAGCTTTCTTT
. | TRBJ1-4 | TRBV18 | . | CASSRTDTRDNEKLFF | TGTGCCAGCTCCCGCACTGATACCCGCGATAATGAAAAACTGTTTTTT
. | TRBJ1-1 | TRBV29-1 | . | CSVDPTGSEAFF | TGCAGCGTTGATCCGACGGGGAGTGAAGCTTTCTTT
TRBD2 | TRBJ2-1 | TRBV5-1 | . | CASSQLAGEGNEQFF | TGCGCCAGCAGCCAACTAGCGGGAGAGGGCAATGAGCAGTTCTTC
. | TRBJ1-2 | TRBV7-8 | . | CASSLHGLGYGYTF | TGTGCCAGCAGCTTACACGGACTAGGCTATGGCTACACCTTC
. | TRBJ2-3 | TRBV10-1 | few | CASSQRGFTDTQYF | TGCGCCAGCAGTCAACGGGGATTCACAGATACGCAGTATTTT
TRBD2 | TRBJ2-2 | TRBV7-9 | . | CASLGLADTGELFF | TGTGCCAGCCTGGGACTAGCGGACACCGGGGAGCTGTTTTTT
TRBD2 | TRBJ2-1 | TRBV11-3 | . | CASSSGGSGGGSYNEQFF | TGTGCCAGCAGCTCTGGGGGGAGCGGGGGGGGCTCCTACAATGAGCAGTTCTTC
. | TRBJ2-2 | TRBV4-1 | . | CASSQDRLARTGELFF | TGCGCCAGCAGCCAGGATCGGCTAGCCCGCACCGGGGAGCTGTTTTTT
. | TRBJ2-2 | TRBV7-7 | . | CASTPLSGTNTGELFF | TGTGCTAGCACCCCCTTGTCCGGGACTAACACCGGGGAGCTGTTTTTT
. | TRBJ2-7 | TRBV15 | . | CATSPGLAWGQYF | TGTGCCACCAGCCCCGGGCTAGCCTGGGGGCAGTACTTC
. | TRBJ1-4 | TRBV5-5 | . | CASTRVENEKLFF | TGTGCCAGCACGCGGGTAGAAAATGAAAAACTGTTTTTT
TRBD1 | TRBJ1-2 | TRBV5-5 | few | CASSLLGQGGYGYTF | TGTGCCAGCAGCTTGCTCGGACAGGGAGGCTATGGCTACACCTTC
TRBD2 | TRBJ2-3 | TRBV2 | . | CASSVANSLPGTSGSSTDTQYF | TGTGCCAGCAGTGTAGCCAATTCCCTTCCCGGGACTAGCGGGAGTAGCACAGATACGCAGTATTTT
TRBD2 | TRBJ2-2 | TRBV5-4 | . | CASSLDLREAGELFF | TGTGCCAGCAGCTTGGACCTGCGGGAGGCCGGGGAGCTGTTTTTT
TRBD1 | TRBJ2-3 | TRBV18 | . | CASSPLNRGVTDTQYF | TGTGCCAGCTCACCTCTGAACAGGGGGGTCACAGATACGCAGTATTTT
TRBD1 | TRBJ1-1 | TRBV7-9 | few | CASSLAGGAFF | TGTGCCAGCAGCCTCGCAGGGGGGGCTTTCTTT
TRBD1 | TRBJ2-5 | TRBV5-1 | once | CASSFWDRDAQTQYF | TGCGCCAGCAGCTTTTGGGACAGGGACGCTCAGACCCAGTACTTC
TRBD1 | TRBJ2-1 | TRBV6-1 | . | CASSGQGYEQFF | TGTGCCAGCAGCGGACAGGGTTATGAGCAGTTCTTC
. | TRBJ2-2 | TRBV18 | . | CASSPEANTGELFF | TGTGCCAGCTCACCGGAGGCGAACACCGGGGAGCTGTTTTTT